This T cell receptor beta chain derives from a study of cytomegalovirus exposure and HLA in healthy donors. Findings and caveats of the study: Analysis was performed later, and it showed HLA-associated TCR beta chains to be more clonally expanded than equally common others.

On this clone: The antigen is not known.

Looked up from germline, CDR1 is KGHSH and CDR2 is LQKENI. The CDR3 covers 15 residues. The V gene end was trimmed by 5 bases and the J gene end by 2 bases; junction bases not matched to a gene: 9. PCR amplification relied on 60 Vbeta primers (plus 13 Jbeta primers). Profiled with immunoSEQ multiplex PCR; TCRdb holds only in-frame clones, not every one. The table has approximately 190,000 clones, approximately 78% seen once; the top ten hold about 0.84%. The sequence derives from a woman younger than 30 in good health and CMV-seronegative. This rearrangement joins TRBV18 to TRBJ2-7; TRBD1 matches 7 bases. Sequencing was done on a sample of PBMCs. The CDR3 loop reads CASSRGQASTYEQYF. The DNA of the CDR3 is TGTGCCAGCTCAAGAGGACAGGCGAGCACCTACGAGCAGTACTTC. Combining the CDR3 with reference TRBV18 and TRBJ2-7 gives the whole variable domain NAGVMQNPRHLVRRRGQEARLRCSPMKGHSHVYWYRQLPEEGLKFMVYLQKENIIDESGMPKERFSAEFPKEGPSILRIQQVVRGDSAAYFCASSRGQASTYEQYFGPGTRLTVT.